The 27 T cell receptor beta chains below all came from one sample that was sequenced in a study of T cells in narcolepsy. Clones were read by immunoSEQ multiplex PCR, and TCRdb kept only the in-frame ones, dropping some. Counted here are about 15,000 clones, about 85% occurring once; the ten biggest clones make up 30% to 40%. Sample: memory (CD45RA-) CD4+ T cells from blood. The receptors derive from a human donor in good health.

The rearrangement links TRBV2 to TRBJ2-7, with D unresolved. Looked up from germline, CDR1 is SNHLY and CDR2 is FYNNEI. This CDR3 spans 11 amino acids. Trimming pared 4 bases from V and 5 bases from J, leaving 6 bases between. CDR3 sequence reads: CASSALNEQYF. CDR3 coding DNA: TGTGCCAGCAGTGCGCTGAACGAGCAGTACTTC.

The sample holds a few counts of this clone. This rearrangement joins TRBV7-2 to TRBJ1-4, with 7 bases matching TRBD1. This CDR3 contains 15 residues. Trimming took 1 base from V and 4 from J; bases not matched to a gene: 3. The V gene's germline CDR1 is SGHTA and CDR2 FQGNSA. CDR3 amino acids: CASSLGDRDNEKLFF. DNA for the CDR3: TGTGCCAGCAGCTTAGGGGACAGAGATAATGAAAAACTGTTTTTT.

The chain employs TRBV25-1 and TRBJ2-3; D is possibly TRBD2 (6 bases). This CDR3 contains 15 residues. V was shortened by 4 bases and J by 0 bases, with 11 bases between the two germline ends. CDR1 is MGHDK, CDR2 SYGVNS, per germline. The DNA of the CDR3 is TGTGCCAGCAGTGGGGGGAGGATGAGCACAGATACGCAGTATTTT. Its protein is CASSGGRMSTDTQYF.

The CDR3 DNA is TGTGCCAGCAGCTTCGGACTAGCGGGGACGAGGACCGGGGAGCTGTTTTTT. Translating it yields CASSFGLAGTRTGELFF. This chain joins TRBV7-8 and TRBJ2-2; 12 bases map to TRBD2. The length of the CDR3 is 17 residues. From germline, CDR1 is SGHVS and CDR2 FQNEAQ. The V and J ends lost 3 bases and 5 bases, in that order; junction bases with no gene match: 7.

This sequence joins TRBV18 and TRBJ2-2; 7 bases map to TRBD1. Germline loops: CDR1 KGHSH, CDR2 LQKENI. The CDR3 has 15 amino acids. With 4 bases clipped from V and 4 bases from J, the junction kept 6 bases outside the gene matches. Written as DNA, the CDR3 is TGTGCCAGCTCACTATCGAGGGACAGCACCGGGGAGCTGTTTTTT. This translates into CASSLSRDSTGELFF.

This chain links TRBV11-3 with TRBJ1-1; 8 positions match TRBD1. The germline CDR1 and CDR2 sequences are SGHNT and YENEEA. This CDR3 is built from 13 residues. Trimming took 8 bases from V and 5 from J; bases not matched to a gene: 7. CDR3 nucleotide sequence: TGTGCCAGCGGAACGACAGGGGCGACTGAAGCTTTCTTT. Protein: CASGTTGATEAFF.

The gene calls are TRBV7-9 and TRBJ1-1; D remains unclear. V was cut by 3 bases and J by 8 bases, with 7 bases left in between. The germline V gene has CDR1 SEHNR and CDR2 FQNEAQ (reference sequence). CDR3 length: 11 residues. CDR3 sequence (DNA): TGTGCCAGCAGCTTTGAAGTCGAAGCTTTCTTT. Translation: CASSFEVEAFF. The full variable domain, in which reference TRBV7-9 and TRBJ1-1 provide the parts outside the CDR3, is DTGVSQNPRHKITKRGQNVTFRCDPISEHNRLYWYRQTLGQGPEFLTYFQNEAQLEKSRLLSDRFSAERPKGSFSTLEIQRTEQGDSAMYLCASSFEVEAFFGQGTRLTVV.

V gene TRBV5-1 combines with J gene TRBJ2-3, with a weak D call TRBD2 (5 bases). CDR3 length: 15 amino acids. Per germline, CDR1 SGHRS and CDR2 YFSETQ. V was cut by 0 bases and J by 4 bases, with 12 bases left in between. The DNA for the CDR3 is TGCGCCAGCAGCTTGGAAGAGGGCGGCGCAGATACGCAGTATTTT. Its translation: CASSLEEGGADTQYF.

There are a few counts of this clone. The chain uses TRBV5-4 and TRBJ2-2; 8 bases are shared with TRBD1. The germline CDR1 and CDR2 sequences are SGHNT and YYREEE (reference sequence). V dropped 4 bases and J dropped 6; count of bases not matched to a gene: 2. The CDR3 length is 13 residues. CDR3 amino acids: CASSNRGSGELFF. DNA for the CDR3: TGTGCCAGCAGCAACAGGGGGTCCGGGGAGCTGTTTTTT. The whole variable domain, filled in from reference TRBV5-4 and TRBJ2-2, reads ETGVTQSPTHLIKTRGQQVTLRCSSQSGHNTVSWYQQALGQGPQFIFQYYREEENGRGNFPPRFSGLQFPNYSSELNVNALELDDSALYLCASSNRGSGELFFGEGSRLTVL.

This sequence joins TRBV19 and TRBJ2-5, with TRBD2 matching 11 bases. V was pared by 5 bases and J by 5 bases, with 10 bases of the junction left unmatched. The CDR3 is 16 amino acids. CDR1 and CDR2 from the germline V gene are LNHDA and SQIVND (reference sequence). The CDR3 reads CASSGIAGGPGETQYF. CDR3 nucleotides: TGTGCCAGTAGTGGAATAGCGGGGGGGCCGGGTGAGACCCAGTACTTC.

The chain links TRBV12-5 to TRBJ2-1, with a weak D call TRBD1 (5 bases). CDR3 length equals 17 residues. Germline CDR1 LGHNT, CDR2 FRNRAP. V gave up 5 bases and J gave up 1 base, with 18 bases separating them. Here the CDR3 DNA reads TGTGCTAGTGGTATCTACCTTCAGGGAAGTTCCTACAATGAGCAGTTCTTC. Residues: CASGIYLQGSSYNEQFF.

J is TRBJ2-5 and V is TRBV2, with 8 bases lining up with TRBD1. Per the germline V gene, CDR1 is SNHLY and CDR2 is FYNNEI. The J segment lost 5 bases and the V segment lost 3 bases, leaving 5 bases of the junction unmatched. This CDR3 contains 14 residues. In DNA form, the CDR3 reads TGTGCCAGCAGTGACTCCAGGGGGCTGGAGACCCAGTACTTC. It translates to CASSDSRGLETQYF.

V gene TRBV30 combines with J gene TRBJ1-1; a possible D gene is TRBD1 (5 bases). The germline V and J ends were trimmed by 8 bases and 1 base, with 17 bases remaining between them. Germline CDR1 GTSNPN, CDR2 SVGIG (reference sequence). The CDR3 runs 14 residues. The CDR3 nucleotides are TGTGCCCGAAGATGGGGGTCCTCGAACACTGAAGCTTTCTTT. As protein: CARRWGSSNTEAFF.

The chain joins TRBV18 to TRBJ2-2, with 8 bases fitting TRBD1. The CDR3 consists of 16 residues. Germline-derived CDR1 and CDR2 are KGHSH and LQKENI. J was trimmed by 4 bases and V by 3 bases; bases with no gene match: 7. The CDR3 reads CASSPRQGWSTGELFF. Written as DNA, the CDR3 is TGTGCCAGCTCACCGCGACAGGGGTGGAGCACCGGGGAGCTGTTTTTT.

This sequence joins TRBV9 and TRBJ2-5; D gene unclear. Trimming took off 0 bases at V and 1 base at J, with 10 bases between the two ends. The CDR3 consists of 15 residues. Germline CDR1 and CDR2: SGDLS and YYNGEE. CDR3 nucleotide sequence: TGTGCCAGCAGCGTAGAGGCGGAGACCCAAGAGACCCAGTACTTC. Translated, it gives CASSVEAETQETQYF.

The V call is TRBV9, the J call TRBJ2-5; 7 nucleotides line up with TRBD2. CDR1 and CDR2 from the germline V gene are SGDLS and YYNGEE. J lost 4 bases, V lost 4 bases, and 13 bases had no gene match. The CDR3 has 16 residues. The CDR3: CASSRGGVLKPETQYF. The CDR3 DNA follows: TGTGCCAGCAGCCGGGGAGGGGTACTGAAGCCAGAGACCCAGTACTTC.

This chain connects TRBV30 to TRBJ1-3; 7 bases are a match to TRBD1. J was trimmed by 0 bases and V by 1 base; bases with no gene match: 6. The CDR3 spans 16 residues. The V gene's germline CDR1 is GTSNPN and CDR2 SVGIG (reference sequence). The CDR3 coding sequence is TGTGCCTGGAGTGCCCGGACAGGAACCTCTGGAAACACCATATATTTT. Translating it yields CAWSARTGTSGNTIYF.

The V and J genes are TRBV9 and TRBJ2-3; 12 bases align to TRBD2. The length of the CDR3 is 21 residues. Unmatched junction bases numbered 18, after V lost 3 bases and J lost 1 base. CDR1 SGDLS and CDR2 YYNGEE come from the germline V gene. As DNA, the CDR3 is TGTGCCAGCAGCGCACTAGCGGGGGGCCGATCCCTCCTCGGTGGCACAGATACGCAGTATTTT. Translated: CASSALAGGRSLLGGTDTQYF.

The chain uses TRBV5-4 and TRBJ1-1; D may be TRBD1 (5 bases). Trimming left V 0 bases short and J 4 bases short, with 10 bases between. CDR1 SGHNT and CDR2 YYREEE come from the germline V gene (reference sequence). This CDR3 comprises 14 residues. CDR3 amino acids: CASSLGGGGTEAFF. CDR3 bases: TGTGCCAGCAGCTTGGGGGGGGGTGGCACTGAAGCTTTCTTT. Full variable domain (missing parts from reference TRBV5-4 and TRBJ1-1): ETGVTQSPTHLIKTRGQQVTLRCSSQSGHNTVSWYQQALGQGPQFIFQYYREEENGRGNFPPRFSGLQFPNYSSELNVNALELDDSALYLCASSLGGGGTEAFFGQGTRLTVV.

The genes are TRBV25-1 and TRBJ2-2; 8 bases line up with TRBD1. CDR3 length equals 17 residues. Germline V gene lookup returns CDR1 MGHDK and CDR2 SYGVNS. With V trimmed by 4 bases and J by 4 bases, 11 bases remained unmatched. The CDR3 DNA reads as TGTGCCAGCAGTGCCCCTGGGGGACAGGACAGCACCGGGGAGCTGTTTTTT. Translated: CASSAPGGQDSTGELFF. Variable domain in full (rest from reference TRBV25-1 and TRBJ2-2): EADIYQTPRYLVIGTGKKITLECSQTMGHDKMYWYQQDPGMELHLIHYSYGVNSTEKGDLSSESTVSRIRTEHFPLTLESARPSHTSQYLCASSAPGGQDSTGELFFGEGSRLTVL.

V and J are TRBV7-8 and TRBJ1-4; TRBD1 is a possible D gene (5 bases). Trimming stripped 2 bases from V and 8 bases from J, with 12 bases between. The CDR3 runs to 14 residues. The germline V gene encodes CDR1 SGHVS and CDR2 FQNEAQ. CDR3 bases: TGTGCCAGCAGCTTAAGGGGCCGGAAGGAAAAACTGTTTTTT. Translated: CASSLRGRKEKLFF.

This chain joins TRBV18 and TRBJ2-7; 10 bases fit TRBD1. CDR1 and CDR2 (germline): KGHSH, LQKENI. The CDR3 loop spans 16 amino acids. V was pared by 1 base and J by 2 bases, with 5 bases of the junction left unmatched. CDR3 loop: CASSPRDRGKTYEQYF. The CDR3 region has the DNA TGTGCCAGCTCACCACGGGACAGGGGAAAAACCTACGAGCAGTACTTC.

DNA for the CDR3: TGTGCCAGCAAGGGGGAAGGCTACACCTTC. Translating it yields CASKGEGYTF. V and J are TRBV25-1 and TRBJ1-2, with D possibly being TRBD1 (6 bases). Trimming removed 7 bases at V and 8 bases at J, with 8 bases between. Germline loops: CDR1 MGHDK, CDR2 SYGVNS. There are 10 residues in the CDR3.

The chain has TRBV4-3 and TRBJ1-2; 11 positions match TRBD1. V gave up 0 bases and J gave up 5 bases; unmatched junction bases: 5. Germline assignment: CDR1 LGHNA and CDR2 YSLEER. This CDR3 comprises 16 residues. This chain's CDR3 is CASSQEIGDRGYGYTF. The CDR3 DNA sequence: TGCGCCAGCAGCCAAGAGATCGGGGACAGGGGGTATGGCTACACCTTC.

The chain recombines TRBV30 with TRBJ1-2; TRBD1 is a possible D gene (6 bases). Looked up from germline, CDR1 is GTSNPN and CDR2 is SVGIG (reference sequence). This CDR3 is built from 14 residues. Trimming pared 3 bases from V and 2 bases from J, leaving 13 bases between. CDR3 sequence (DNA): TGTGCCTGGAGACACAGGGCAACGAACTATGGCTACACCTTC. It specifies CAWRHRATNYGYTF.

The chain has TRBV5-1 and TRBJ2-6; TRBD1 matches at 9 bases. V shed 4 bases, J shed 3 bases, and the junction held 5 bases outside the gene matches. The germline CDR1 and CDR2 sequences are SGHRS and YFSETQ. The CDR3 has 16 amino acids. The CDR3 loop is CASSPDRGGGANVLTF. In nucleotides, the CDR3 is TGCGCCAGCAGCCCGGACAGGGGAGGTGGGGCCAACGTCCTGACTTTC.

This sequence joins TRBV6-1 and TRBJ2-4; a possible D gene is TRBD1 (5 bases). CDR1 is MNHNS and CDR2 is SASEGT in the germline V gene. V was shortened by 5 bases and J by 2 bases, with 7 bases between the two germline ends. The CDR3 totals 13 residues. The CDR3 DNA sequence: TGTGCCAGCAGTCTGGACACCAAAAACATTCAGTACTTC. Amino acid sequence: CASSLDTKNIQYF.